This TCR beta chain was sequenced during a study of memory CD4+ T cells and cytomegalovirus serostatus (dated by TCRdb to between 2019 and 2020). General notes on the study: A total of roughly 33 healthy Belgian adults, of whom 9 were CMV seropositive and approximately 24 were CMV seronegative, were included in the cohort. The study sequenced CD4+ memory TCRbeta repertoires of a Belgian cohort with known cytomegalovirus serostatus to replicate a published TCR-based CMV serostatus classifier. Overall results and qualifications from the work: Of roughly 170 previously reported CMV-associated TCRbeta sequences, approximately 70 appeared in the CD4+ memory repertoires, each in one to five individuals. Results were interpreted as suggesting that the CMV-associated TCR signature is largely present in the CD4+ memory repertoire. Only CD4+CD45RO+ memory cells were sequenced, in contrast to the original study, which included naive and memory CD4+ and CD8+ populations. For predicting CMV serostatus, the median bootstrapped AUC was about 0.94 using the original framework and about 0.9 using a US-trained random forest. On the Belgian cohort, the classifier built on the original framework reached a median bootstrapped AUC of around 0.96, with a 95% CI of 0.76-1.00.

Genomic DNA was extracted from sorted cells with the Quick-DNA Microprep Kit. Amplification of TCRbeta DNA was done with the immunoSEQ hsTCRbeta kit, following the protocol from the manufacturer. TCRbeta libraries were sequenced on an Illumina MiSeq instrument. As for the authors' bioinformatics: Removing out-of-frame sequences left 2,204,828 distinct TCRbeta sequences, an average of around 67,000 per individual. Each individual was scored according to the count of 160 or so previously reported CMV-associated TCRbeta sequences and the total productive distinct TCRbeta count. A beta-binomial model was reimplemented in Python, and scikit-learn random forests with default parameters were trained on US cohort data. Classifier performance on the Belgian cohort was summarized as median AUC with percentile confidence intervals over 10,000 bootstrap iterations. Held by TCRdb, this immuneACCESS table contains in-frame sequences only and omits some clones. Under half of the omission traces to an unresolved V gene where checked; the cause of the rest is unknown. V and J calls and clone size follow that table, whereas D and trimming were derived from the DNA. This sample gives 46,000 or so clones in total; under 80% of them show up just once. The ten largest make up 0.94% of the sample.

Trimming removed 3 bases from V and 3 bases from J; the gene matches leave 20 bases unexplained. Measured from the cysteine to the phenylalanine, the CDR3 is 19 residues long. The entry retains the CDR3 DNA only, 57 bases that are in frame from base 1. The germline V gene encodes CDR1 KGHSH and CDR2 LQKENI. A FACSAria II was used to sort memory CD4+ T cells, defined as single viable CD3+CD4+CD8-CD45RO+ cells. CMV serostatus was assessed using a Roche Elecsys assay, by which serum IgG against CMV pp150, pp28, p38 and p52 was detected. After thawing, total CD4+ T cells were enriched by positive selection with CD4 magnetic microbeads. The samples came from a different study that was designed specifically to examine the CD4+ T cell memory repertoire. Peripheral blood mononuclear cells were isolated and cryopreserved according to standard operating procedures, and serum was kept at -80 degrees C. The staining used CD3-PerCP (BW264/56), CD4-APC (RPA-T4), CD45RO-PE (UCHT1) and CD8-Pacific Orange (3B5) antibodies, and Sytox blue was used to exclude non-viable cells.

A word on this clone: What this receptor recognizes is not known. No much larger clone is present one base from it, and per-base qualities are unavailable.

The rearrangement joined TRBV18 to TRBJ2-7, with 7 bases aligning to TRBD2. The receptor was derived from an adult in good health and CMV-seronegative. The sample was memory CD4+ T cells from blood. The DNA is as follows: TGTGCCAGCTCACCGGGACGACGGGGCAGCGCGGGACTAATCTACGAGCAGTACTTC. It translates to CASSPGRRGSAGLIYEQYF.